This T cell receptor (beta chain) was identified in a study of blood T cell repertoires in COVID-19. Participant-given clinical history determined each cohort assignment. Recovered Cohort 3 donors showed two negative PCRs, clearance, or symptom resolution. The length of the CDR3 is 15 residues. V was shortened by 0 bases and J by 6 bases, with 11 bases between the two germline ends. CDR1 and CDR2 from the germline V gene are LNHNV and YYDKDF (reference sequence). Produced via immunoSEQ multiplex PCR; TCRdb's table is partial and in-frame only. The repertoire holds approximately 300,000 clones, nearly 90% seen once, with about a tenth in the top ten.

The sample taken for sequencing was PBMCs or T cells enriched from blood (not recorded which). This clonotype originated in a woman aged 25 to 45 who had recovered from COVID-19. The chain combines TRBV15 with TRBJ2-2; possibly TRBD2 for D (5 bases). The CDR3 loop is CATSRDGIWAGELFF. In nucleotides, the CDR3 is TGTGCCACCAGCAGAGACGGGATATGGGCCGGGGAGCTGTTTTTT.